The text below deals with one TCR beta chain. With V trimmed by 1 base and J by 0 bases, 4 bases remained unmatched. Germline CDR1 is SEHNR and CDR2 is FQNEAQ (reference sequence). The CDR3 is made up of 18 amino acids. Original handling: Researchers report that nucleated cell counts were estimated from reference gene primer amplification. Repertoires were generated with immunoSEQ multiplex PCR, while TCRdb's copy carries only in-frame clones and drops some. The D gene and trimming were derived from the DNA, and the V and J assignments and clone size from that table. This table holds tens of thousands of clones, roughly 91% found once. This sample is drawn from a study of blood T cell repertoires in COVID-19. Study context: Donors in the United States, Italy and Spain gave samples during acute or convalescent COVID-19. T cells, B-cell-depleted T cells, or PBMCs supplied cDNA or gDNA.

Material: peripheral blood. V and J are TRBV7-9 and TRBJ2-6; 9 bases map to TRBD2. This clonotype was obtained from a woman aged 45-60 years in a cohort sampled during active COVID-19. The CDR3 loop is CASSLGLAGYSGANVLTF. CDR3 bases: TGTGCCAGCAGCTTAGGGCTAGCGGGGTACTCTGGGGCCAACGTCCTGACTTTC.